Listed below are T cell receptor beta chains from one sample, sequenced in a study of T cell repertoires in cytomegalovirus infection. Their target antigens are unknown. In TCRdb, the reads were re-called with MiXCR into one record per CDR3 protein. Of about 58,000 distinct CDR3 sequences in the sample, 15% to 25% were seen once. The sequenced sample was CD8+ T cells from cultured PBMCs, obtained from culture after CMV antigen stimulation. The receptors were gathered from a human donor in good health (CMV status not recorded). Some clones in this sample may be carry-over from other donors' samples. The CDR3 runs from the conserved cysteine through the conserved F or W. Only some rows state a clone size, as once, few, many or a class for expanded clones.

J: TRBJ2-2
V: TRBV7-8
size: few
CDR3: CASSFSILGDVNTGELFF

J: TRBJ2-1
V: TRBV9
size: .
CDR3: CASSVDGGVDEQFF

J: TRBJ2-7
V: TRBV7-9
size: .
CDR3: CASSHGPYEQYF

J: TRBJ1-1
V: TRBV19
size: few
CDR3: CASSITHLNTEAFF

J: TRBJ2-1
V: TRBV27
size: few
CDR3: CASSSNPGLAYNEQFF

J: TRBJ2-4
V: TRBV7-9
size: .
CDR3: CASTEGIGPKNIQYF

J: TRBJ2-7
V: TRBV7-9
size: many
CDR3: CASSPALGSYEQYF

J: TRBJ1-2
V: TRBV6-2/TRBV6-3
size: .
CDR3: CASSYSALGGYGYTF

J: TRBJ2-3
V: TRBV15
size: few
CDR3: CATSRGDLDVDTQYF

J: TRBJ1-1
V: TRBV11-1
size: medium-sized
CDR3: CASSSRYRDTEAFF

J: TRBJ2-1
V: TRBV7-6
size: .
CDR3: CASSSPTSGSINEQFF

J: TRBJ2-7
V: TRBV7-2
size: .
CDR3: CASSNPTRLKEYEQYF

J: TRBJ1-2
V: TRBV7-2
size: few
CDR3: CASSLRGEGYGYTF

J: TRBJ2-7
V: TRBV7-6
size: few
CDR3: CASSLLEAYEQYF

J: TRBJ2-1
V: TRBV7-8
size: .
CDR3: CASSLAPGHEQFF

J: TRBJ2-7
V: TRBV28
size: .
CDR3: CASSLTGAQVEQYF

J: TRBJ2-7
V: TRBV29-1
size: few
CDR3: CSVAGLAGSYEQYF

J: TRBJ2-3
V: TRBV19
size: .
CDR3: CASSIDSGTDTQYF

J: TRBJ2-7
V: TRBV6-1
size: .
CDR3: CASSDSGTGAYEQYF

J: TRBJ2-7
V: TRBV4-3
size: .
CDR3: CASSQEGTAGRDEQYF

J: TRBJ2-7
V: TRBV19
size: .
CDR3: CASSSREILAGVYYEQYF

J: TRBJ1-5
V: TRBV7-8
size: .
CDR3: CASSSTGTGVGQPQHF

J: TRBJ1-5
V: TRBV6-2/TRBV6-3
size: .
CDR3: CASSYFSPPDQPQHF

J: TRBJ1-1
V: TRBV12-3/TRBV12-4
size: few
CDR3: CASSLPTGGLGVTEAFF

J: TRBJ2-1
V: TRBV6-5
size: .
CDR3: CASSYSGREGHNEQFF

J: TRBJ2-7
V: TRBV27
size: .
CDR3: CASSGGTAQLYEQYF

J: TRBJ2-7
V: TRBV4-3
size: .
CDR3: CASSQERQGAYEQYF

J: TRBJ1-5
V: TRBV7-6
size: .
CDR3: CASSSRGPGNQPQHF

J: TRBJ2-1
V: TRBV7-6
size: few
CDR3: CASSLGLAGAGEQFF

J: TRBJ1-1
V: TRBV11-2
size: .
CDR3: CASSLTPGLREEAFF

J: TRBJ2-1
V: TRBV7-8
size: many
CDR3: CASSLAGTRNNEQFF

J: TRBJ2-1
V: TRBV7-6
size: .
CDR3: CASSLVGGSSYNEQFF

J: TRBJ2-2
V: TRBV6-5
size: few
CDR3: CASSHYTGVNTGELFF

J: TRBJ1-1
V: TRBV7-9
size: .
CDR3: CASSSADMNTEAFF

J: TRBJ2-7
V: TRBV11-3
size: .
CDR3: CASSLRGSYEQYF

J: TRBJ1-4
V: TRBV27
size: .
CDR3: CASSLRTGAINEKLFF

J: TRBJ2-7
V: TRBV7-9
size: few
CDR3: CASSHEGGGREQYF

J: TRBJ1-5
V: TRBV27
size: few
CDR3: CASSLTANQPQHF

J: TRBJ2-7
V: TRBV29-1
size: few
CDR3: CSAKGTERYEQYF

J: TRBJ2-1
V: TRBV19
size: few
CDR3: CASSIDRGLGLYEQFF

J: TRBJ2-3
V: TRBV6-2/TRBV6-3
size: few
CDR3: CASSYSLGSGGPDTQYF

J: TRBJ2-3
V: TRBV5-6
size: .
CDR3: CASSFVTGNTDTQYF

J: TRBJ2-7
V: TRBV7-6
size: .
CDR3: CASSLAWNSYEQYF

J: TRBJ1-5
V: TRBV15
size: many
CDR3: CATSRDKRGDQPQHF

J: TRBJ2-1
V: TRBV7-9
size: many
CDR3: CASSSVRGYNEQFF

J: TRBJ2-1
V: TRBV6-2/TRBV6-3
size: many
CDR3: CASSYGAGGNEQFF

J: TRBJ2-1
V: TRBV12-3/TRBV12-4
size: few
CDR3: CASSLRAGVNEQFF

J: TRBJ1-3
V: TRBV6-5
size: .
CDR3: CASSYSAGSGNTIYF

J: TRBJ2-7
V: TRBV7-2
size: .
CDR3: CASSLEGRLEGAYEQYF

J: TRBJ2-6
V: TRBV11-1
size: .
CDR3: CASSYNSGANVLTF

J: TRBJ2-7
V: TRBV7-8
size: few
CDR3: CASSLRGAREQYF

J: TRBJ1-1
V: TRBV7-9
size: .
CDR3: CASSLGQGNTEAFF

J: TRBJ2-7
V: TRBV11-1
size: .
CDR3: CASSPSDSYYYEQYF

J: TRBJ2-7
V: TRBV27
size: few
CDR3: CASSNPGQGLAYEQYF

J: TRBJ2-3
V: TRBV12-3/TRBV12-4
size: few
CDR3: CASSLEISTDTQYF

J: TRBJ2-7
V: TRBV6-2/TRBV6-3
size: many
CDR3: CASSLLAPSYEQYF

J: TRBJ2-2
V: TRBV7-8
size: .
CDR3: CASSLAPVDTNTGELFF

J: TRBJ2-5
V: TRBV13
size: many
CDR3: CASSLVGTGDQETQYF

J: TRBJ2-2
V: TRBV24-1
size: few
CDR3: CATSGTDGTGELFF

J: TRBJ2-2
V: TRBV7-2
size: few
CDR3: CASSLARAEPNTGELFF